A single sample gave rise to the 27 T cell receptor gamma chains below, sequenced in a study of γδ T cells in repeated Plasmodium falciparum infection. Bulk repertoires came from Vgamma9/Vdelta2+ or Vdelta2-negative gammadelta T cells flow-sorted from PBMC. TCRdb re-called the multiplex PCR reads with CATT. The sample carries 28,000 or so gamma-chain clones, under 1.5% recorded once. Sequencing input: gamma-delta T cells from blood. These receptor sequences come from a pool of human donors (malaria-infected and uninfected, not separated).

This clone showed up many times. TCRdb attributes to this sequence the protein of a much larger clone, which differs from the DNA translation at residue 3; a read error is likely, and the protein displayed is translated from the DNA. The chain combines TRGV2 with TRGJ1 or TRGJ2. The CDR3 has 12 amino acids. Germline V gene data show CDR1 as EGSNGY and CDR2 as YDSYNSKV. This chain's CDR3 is CAAWDGEVKKLF. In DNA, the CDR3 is TGTGCCGCCTGGGACGGGGAGGTAAAGAAACTCTTT.

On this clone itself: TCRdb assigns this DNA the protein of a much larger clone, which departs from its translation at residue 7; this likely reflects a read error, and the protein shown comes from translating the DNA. CDR3 sequence: CATCWGHKKLF. The CDR3 DNA sequence: TGTGCCACCTGCTGGGGTCATAAGAAACTCTTT. The rearrangement links TRGV8 to TRGJ1 or TRGJ2. CDR1 VENAVY and CDR2 YDSYNSRV come from the germline V gene. V was pared by 7 bases and J by 8 bases, with 8 bases of the junction left unmatched. CDR3 length: 11 amino acids.

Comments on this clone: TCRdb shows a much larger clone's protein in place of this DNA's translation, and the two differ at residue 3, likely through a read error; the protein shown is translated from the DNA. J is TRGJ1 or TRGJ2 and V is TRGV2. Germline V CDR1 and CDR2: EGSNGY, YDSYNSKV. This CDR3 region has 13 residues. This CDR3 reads CAPWDVDDYKKLF. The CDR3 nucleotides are TGTGCCCCCTGGGACGTTGATGATTATAAGAAACTCTTT.

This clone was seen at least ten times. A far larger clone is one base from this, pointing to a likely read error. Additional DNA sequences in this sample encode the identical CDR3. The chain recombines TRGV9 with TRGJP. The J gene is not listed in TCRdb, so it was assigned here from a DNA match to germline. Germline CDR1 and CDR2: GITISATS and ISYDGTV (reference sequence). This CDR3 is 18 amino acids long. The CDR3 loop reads CALWDQGAFGLGKKIKVF. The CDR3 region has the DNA TGTGCCCTGTGGGACCAGGGCGCTTTTGGGTTGGGCAAAAAAATCAAGGTATTT.

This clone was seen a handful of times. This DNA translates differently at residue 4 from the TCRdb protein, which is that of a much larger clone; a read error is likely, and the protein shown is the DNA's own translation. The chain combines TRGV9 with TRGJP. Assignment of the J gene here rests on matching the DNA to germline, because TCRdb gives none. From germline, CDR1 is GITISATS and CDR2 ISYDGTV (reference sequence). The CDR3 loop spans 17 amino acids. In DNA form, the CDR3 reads TGTGCCTTGCGGGAGGATGGTTTGGAGTTGGGCAAAAAAATCAAGGTATTT. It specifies CALREDGLELGKKIKVF.

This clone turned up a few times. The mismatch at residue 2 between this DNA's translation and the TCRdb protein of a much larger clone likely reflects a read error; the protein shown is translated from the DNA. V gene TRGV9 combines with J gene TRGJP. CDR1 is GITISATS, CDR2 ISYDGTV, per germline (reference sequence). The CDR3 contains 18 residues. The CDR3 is CTLWEVYSPRLGKKIKVF. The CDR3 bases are TGTACCTTGTGGGAGGTGTATAGCCCAAGGTTGGGCAAAAAAATCAAGGTATTT.

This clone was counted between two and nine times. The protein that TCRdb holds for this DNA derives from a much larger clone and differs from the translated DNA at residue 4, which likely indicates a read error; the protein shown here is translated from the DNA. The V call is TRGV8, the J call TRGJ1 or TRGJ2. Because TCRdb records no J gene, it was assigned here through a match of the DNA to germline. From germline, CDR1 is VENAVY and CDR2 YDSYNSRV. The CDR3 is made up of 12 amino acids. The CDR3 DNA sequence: TGTGCCACCCGGGATAAAAGGATGGGGAAACTCTTT. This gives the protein CATRDKRMGKLF.

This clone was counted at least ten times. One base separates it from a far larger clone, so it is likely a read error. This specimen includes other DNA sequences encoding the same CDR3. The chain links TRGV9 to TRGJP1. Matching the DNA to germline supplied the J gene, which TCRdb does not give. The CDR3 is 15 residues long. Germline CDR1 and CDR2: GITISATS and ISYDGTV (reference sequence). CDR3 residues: CALWEAYTTGWFKIF. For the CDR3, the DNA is TGTGCCTTGTGGGAGGCCTATACCACCGGTTGGTTCAAGATATTT.

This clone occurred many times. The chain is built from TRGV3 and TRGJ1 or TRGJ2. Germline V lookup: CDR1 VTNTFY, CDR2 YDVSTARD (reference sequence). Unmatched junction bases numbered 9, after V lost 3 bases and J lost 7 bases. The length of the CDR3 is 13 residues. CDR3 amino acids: CATWDPLGYKKLF. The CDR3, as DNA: TGTGCCACCTGGGACCCGCTTGGATATAAGAAACTCTTT.

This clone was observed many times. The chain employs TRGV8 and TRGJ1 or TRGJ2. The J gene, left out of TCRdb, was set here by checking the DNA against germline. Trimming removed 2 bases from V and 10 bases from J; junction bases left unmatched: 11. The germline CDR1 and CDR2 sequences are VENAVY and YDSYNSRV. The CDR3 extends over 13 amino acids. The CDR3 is CATWDKRSQKKLF. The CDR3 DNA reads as TGTGCCACCTGGGATAAAAGATCCCAAAAGAAACTCTTT.

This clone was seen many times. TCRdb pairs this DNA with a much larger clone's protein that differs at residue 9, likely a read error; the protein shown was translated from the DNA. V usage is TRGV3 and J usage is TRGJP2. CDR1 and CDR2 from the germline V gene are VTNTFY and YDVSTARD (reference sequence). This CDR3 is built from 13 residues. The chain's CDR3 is CATWDLIDRIKTF. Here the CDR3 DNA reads TGTGCCACCTGGGACCTGATTGATCGGATCAAGACGTTT.

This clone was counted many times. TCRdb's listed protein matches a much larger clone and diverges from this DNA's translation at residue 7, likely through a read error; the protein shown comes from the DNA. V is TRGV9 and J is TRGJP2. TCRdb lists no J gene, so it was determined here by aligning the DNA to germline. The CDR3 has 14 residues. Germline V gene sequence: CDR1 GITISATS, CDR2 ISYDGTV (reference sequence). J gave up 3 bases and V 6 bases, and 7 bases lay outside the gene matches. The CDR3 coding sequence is TGTGCCTTGTGGACCCACGGTAGTGATTGGATCAAGACGTTT. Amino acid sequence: CALWTHGSDWIKTF.

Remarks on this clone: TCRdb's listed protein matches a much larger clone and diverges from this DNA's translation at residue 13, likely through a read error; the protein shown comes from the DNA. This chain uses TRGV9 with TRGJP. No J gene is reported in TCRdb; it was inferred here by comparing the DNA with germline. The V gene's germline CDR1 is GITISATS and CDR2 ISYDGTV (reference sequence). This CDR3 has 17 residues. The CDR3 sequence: CALWEVLRELGKRIKVF. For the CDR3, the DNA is TGTGCCTTGTGGGAGGTATTAAGAGAGTTGGGCAAAAGAATCAAGGTATTT.

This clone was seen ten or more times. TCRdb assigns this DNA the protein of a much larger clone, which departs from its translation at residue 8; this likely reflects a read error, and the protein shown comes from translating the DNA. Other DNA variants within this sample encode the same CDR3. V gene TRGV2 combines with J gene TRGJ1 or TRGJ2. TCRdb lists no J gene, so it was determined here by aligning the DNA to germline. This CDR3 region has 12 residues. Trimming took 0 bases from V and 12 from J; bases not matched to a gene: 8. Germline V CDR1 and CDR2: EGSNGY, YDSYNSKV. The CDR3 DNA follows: TGTGCCACCTGGGACGGGGATAGGGCGAAACTCTTT. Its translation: CATWDGDRAKLF.

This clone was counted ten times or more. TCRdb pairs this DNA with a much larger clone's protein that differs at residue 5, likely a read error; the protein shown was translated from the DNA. The CDR3 nucleotides are TGTGCCACCTGGGGCAGGCTGAAGAAACTCTTT. It specifies CATWGRLKKLF. The V gene is TRGV5, the J gene TRGJ1 or TRGJ2. Matching the DNA to germline supplied the J gene, which TCRdb does not give. The CDR3 extends over 11 amino acids. Germline CDR1 and CDR2: VINAFY and YDVSNSKD.

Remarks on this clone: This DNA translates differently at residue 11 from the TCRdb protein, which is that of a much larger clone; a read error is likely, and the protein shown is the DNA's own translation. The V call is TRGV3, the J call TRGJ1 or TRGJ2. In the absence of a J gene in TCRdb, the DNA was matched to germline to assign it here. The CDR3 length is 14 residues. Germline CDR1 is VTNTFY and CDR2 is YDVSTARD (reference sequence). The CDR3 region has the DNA TGTGCCACCTGGGACAGGCCACGGCATTATAGGAAACTCTTT. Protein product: CATWDRPRHYRKLF.

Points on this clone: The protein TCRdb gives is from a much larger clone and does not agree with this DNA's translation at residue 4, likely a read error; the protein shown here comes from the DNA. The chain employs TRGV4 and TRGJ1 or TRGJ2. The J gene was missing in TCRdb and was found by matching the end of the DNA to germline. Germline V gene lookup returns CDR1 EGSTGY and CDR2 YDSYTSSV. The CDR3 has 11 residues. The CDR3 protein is CATRDGLKKLF. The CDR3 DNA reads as TGTGCCACCCGGGATGGATTGAAGAAACTCTTT.

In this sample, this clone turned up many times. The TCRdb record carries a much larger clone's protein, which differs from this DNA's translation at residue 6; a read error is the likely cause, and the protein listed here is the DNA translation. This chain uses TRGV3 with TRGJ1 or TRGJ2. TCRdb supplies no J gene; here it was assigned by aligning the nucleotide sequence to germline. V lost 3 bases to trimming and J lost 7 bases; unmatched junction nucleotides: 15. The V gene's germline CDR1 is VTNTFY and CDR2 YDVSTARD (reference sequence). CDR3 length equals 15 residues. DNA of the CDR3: TGTGCCACCTGGGACGGGCCATCTGTCTCCTATAAGAAACTCTTT. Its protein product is CATWDGPSVSYKKLF.

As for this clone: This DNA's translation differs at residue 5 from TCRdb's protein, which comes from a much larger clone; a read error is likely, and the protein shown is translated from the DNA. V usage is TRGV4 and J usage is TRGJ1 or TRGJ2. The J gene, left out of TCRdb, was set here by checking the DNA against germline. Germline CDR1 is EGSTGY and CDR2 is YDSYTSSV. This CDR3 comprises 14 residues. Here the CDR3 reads CATWGGRWYYKKLF. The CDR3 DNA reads TGTGCCACCTGGGGTGGGAGGTGGTATTATAAGAAACTCTTT.

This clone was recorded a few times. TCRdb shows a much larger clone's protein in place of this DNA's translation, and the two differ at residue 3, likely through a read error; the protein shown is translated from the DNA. The CDR3 loop is CAAWDGPSYKKLF. As DNA, the CDR3 is TGTGCCGCCTGGGATGGGCCATCTTATAAGAAACTCTTT. The rearrangement links TRGV4 to TRGJ1 or TRGJ2. TCRdb carries no J gene annotation; the J gene was assigned here by matching the DNA with germline. CDR1 EGSTGY and CDR2 YDSYTSSV come from the germline V gene. There are 13 residues in the CDR3.

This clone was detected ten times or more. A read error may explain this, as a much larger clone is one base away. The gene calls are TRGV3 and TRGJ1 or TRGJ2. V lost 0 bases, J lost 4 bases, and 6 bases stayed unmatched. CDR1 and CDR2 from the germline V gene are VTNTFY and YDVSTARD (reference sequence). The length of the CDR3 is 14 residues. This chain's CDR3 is CATWDRPGYYKKLF. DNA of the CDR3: TGTGCCACCTGGGACAGGCCTGGATATTATAAGAAACTCTTT.

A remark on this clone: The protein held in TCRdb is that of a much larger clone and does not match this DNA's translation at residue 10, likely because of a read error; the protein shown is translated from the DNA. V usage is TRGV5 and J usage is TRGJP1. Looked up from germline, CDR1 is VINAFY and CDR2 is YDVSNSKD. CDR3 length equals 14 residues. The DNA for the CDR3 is TGTGCCACCTGGGACAGGACCACTGGTGGGTTCAAGATATTT. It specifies CATWDRTTGGFKIF.

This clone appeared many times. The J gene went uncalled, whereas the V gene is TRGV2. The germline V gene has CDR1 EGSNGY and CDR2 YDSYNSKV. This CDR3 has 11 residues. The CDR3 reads CATWDGRVGLF. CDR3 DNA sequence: TGTGCCACCTGGGACGGCCGAGTAGGACTCTTT.

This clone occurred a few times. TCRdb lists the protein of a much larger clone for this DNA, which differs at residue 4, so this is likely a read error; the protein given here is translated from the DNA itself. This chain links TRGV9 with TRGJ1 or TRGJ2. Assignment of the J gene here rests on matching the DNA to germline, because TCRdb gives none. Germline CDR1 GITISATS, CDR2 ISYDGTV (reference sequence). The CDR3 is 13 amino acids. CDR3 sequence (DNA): TGTGCCTTGCGGGAGGCGTACTCGTCTAAGAAACTCTTT. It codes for CALREAYSSKKLF.

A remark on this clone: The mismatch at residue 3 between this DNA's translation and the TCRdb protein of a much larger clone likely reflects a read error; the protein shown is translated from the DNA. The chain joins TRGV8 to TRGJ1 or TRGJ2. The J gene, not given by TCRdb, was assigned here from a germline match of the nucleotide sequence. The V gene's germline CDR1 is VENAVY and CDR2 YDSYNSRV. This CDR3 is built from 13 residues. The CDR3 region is CAPWPKNYYKKLF. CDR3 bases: TGTGCCCCCTGGCCCAAGAATTATTATAAGAAACTCTTT.

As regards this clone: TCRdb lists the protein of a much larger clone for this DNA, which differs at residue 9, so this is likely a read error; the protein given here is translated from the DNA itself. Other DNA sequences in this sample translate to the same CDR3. DNA for the CDR3: TGTGCCACCTGGGCCCGTAGTGATAGGATCAAGACGTTT. Translating gives CATWARSDRIKTF. The chain carries TRGV2 and TRGJP2. Assignment of the J gene here rests on matching the DNA to germline, because TCRdb gives none. CDR3 size: 13 residues. Germline V gives CDR1 EGSNGY, CDR2 YDSYNSKV.

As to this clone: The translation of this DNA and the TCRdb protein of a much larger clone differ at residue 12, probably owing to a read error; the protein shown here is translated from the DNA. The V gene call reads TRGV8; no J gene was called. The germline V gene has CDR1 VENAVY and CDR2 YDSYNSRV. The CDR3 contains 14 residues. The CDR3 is CATWADTTGWFTIF. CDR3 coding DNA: TGTGCCACCTGGGCCGATACCACTGGTTGGTTCACGATATTT.